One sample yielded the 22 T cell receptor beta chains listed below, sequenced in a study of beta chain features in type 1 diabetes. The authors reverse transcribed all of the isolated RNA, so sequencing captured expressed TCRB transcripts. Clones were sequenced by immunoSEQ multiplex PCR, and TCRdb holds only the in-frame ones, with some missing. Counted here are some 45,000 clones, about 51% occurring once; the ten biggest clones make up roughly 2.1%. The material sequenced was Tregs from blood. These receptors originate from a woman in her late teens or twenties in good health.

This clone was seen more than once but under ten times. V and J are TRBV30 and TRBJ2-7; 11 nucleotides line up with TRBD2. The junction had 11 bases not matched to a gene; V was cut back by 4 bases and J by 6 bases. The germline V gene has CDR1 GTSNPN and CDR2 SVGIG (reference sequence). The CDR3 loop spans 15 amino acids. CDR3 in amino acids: CAWTRTSGSLREQYF. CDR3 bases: TGTGCCTGGACCCGTACTAGCGGGAGTCTGCGCGAGCAGTACTTC.

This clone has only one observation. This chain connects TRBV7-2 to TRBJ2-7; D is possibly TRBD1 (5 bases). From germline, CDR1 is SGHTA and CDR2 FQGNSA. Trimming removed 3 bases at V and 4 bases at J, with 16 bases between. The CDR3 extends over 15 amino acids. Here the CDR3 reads CASSFSRVSPYEQYF. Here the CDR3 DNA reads TGTGCCAGCAGCTTCAGCAGGGTTTCACCTTACGAGCAGTACTTC.

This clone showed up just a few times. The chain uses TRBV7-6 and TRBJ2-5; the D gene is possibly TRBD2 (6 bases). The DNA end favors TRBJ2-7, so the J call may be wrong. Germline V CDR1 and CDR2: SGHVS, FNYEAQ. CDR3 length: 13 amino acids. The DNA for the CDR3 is TGTGCCAGCAGCTTTGGGACTTACTACGAGCAGTACTTC. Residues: CASSFGTYYEQYF.

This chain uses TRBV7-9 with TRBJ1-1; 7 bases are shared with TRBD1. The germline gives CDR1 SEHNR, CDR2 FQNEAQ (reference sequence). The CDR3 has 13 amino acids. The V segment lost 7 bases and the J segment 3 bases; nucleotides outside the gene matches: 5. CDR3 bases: TGTGCCAGCATTGGGACAGCCTACACTGAAGCTTTCTTT. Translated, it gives CASIGTAYTEAFF.

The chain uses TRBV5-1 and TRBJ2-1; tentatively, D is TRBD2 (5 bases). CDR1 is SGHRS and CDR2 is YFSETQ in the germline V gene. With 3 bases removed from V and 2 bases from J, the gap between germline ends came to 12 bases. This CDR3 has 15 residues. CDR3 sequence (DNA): TGCGCCAGCAGCTCTATGGACTTACCCTACAATGAGCAGTTCTTC. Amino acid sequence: CASSSMDLPYNEQFF. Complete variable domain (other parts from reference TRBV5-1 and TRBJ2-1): KAGVTQTPRYLIKTRGQQVTLSCSPISGHRSVSWYQQTPGQGLQFLFEYFSETQRNKGNFPGRFSGRQFSNSRSEMNVSTLELGDSALYLCASSSMDLPYNEQFFGPGTRLTVL.

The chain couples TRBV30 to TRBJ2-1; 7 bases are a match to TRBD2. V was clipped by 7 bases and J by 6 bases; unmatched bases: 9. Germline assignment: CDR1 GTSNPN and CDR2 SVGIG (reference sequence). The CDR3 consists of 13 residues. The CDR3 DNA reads TGTGCCTCCTTTAGCGGGCACCGCAATGAGCAGTTCTTC. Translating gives CASFSGHRNEQFF. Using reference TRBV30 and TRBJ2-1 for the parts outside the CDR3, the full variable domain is SQTIHQWPATLVQPVGSPLSLECTVEGTSNPNLYWYRQAAGRGLQLLFYSVGIGQISSEVPQNLSASRPQDRQFILSSKKLLLSDSGFYLCASFSGHRNEQFFGPGTRLTVL.

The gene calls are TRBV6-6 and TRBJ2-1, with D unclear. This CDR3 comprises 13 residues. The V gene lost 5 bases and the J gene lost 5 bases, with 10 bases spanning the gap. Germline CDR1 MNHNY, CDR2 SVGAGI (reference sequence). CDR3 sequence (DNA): TGTGCCAGCAGTCCCCTAAGCAACAATGAGCAGTTCTTC. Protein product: CASSPLSNNEQFF.

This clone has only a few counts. CDR3 in DNA: TGCAGCGTGGGGTGGGGGACACCGAGCTCCTACAATGAGCAGTTCTTC. Its protein product is CSVGWGTPSSYNEQFF. The gene calls are TRBV29-1 and TRBJ2-1, with a tentative D call TRBD1 (6 bases). Trimming stripped 6 bases from V and 0 bases from J, with 18 bases between. The CDR3 is made up of 16 amino acids. Germline CDR1 SQVTM, CDR2 ANQGSEA.

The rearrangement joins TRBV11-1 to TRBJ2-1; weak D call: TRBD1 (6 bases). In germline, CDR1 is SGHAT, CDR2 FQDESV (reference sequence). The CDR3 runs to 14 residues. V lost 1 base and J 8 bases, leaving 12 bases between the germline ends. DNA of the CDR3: TGTGCCAGCAGCTTAGATGGGGGCGGTGATGAGCAGTTCTTC. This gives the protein CASSLDGGGDEQFF.

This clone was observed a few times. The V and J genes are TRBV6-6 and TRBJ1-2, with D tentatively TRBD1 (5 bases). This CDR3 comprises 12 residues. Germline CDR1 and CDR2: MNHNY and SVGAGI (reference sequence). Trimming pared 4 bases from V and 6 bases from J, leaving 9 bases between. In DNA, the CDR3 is TGTGCCAGCAGTTCAGGGTATCATGGCTACACCTTC. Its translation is CASSSGYHGYTF.

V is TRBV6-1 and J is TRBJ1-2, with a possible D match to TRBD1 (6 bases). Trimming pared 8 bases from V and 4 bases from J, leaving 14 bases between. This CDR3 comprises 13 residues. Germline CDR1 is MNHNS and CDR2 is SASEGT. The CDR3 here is CASGTGRLYGYTF. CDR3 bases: TGTGCCAGCGGCACAGGGCGCCTCTATGGCTACACCTTC.

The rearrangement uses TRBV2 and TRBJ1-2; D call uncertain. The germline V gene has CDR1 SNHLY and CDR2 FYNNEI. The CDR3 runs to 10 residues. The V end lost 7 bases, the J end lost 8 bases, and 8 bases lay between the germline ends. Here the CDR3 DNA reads TGTGCCAGCACTGGAGGAGGCTACACCTTC. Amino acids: CASTGGGYTF.

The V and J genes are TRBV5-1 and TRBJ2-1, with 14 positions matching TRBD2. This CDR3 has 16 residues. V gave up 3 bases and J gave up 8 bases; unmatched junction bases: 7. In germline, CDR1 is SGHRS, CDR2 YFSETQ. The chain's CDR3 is CASSYQGLAGVDEQFF. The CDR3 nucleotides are TGCGCCAGCAGCTACCAGGGACTAGCGGGAGTAGATGAGCAGTTCTTC.

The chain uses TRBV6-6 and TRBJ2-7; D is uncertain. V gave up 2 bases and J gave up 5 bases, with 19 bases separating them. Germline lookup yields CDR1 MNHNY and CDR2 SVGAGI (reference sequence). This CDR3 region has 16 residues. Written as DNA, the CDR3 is TGTGCCAGCAGTTACCCGGAAGGTGTGCGGTGGAACGAGCAGTACTTC. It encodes CASSYPEGVRWNEQYF.

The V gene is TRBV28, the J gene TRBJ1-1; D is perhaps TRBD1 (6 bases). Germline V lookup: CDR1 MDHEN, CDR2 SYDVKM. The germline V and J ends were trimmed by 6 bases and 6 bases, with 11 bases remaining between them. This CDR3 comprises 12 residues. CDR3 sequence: CASRVNRAEAFF. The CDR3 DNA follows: TGTGCCAGCAGGGTAAACAGGGCTGAAGCTTTCTTT.

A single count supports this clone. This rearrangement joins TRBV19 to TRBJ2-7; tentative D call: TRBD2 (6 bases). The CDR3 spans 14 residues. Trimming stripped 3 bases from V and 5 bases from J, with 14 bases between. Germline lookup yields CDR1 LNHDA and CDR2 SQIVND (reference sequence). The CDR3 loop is CASSMGGFKDEQYF. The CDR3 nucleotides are TGTGCCAGTAGTATGGGGGGATTTAAGGACGAGCAGTACTTC.

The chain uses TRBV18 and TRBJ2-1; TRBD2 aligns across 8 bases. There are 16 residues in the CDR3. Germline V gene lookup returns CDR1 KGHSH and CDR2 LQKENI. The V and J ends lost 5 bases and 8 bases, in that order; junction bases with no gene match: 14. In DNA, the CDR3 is TGTGCCAGCTCAAGTATTACGGGAGGGCTAGCCGATGAGCAGTTCTTC. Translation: CASSSITGGLADEQFF.

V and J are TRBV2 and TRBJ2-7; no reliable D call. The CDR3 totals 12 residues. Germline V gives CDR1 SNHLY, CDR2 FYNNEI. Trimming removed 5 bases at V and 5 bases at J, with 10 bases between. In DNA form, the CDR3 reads TGTGCCAGCAGTCTTTTGAGTAACGAGCAGTACTTC. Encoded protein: CASSLLSNEQYF.

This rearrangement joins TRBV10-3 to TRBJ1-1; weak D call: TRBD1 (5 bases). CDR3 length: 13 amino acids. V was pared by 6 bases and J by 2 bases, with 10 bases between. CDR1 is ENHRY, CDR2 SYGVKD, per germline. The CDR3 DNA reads TGTGCCATCAGGAAACAGGAAAACACTGAAGCTTTCTTT. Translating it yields CAIRKQENTEAFF.

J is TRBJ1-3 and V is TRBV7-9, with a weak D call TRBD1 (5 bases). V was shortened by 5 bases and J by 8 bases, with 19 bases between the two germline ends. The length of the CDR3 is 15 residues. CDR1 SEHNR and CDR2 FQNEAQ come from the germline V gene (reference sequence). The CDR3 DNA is TGTGCCAGCAGCCCGCCCGGGACTACTCTCCACACCATATATTTT. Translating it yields CASSPPGTTLHTIYF.

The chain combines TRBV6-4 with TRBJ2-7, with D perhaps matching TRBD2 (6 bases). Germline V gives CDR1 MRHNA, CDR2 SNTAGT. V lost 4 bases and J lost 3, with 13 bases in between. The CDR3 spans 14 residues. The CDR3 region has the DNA TGTGCCAGCAGTGTAGCGGAGGTTTGCTACGAGCAGTACTTC. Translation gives CASSVAEVCYEQYF.

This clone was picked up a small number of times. The chain's CDR3 is CASSPPSSGSYEQYF. The CDR3 DNA sequence: TGTGCCAGCAGCCCCCCGAGTAGCGGGTCCTACGAGCAGTACTTC. The chain combines TRBV6-6 with TRBJ2-7, with 7 bases that match TRBD2. With 6 bases clipped from V and 1 base from J, the junction kept 9 bases outside the gene matches. Germline loops: CDR1 MNHNY, CDR2 SVGAGI (reference sequence). The CDR3 is made up of 15 amino acids.